A single sample gave rise to the 29 T cell receptor beta chains below, sequenced in a study of T cell responses to AZD1222 COVID-19 vaccine. Here immunoSEQ multiplex PCR was the method, and the copy in TCRdb shows in-frame clones only, minus some. The table records roughly 150,000 clones, roughly 90% of them present only once. The sequencing used peripheral blood, collected 28 days after the second AZD1222 dose. The source is an adult who received the AZD1222 COVID-19 vaccine.

This clone turned up a few times. The gene calls are TRBV9 and TRBJ2-3; tentatively, D is TRBD2 (5 bases). The CDR3 consists of 13 residues. Germline values: CDR1 SGDLS, CDR2 YYNGEE. V was trimmed by 5 bases and J by 2 bases, leaving 9 bases between them. The CDR3 nucleotides read TGTGCCAGCAGGAGTAGCGTCACAGATACGCAGTATTTT. Translation gives CASRSSVTDTQYF. Supplemented by reference TRBV9 and TRBJ2-3, the full variable domain reads DSGVTQTPKHLITATGQRVTLRCSPRSGDLSVYWYQQSLDQGLQFLIQYYNGEERAKGNILERFSAQQFPDLHSELNLSSLELGDSALYFCASRSSVTDTQYFGPGTRLTVL.

V and J are TRBV19 and TRBJ2-2; a possible D gene is TRBD2 (6 bases). The CDR3 consists of 14 residues. Trimming stripped 5 bases from V and 4 bases from J, with 11 bases between. Germline CDR1 and CDR2: LNHDA and SQIVND (reference sequence). The CDR3 sequence: CASSFLAPTGELFF. The CDR3 region has the DNA TGTGCCAGTAGTTTCCTAGCGCCCACCGGGGAGCTGTTTTTT.

The chain recombines TRBV19 with TRBJ1-1, with TRBD1 matching over 12 bases. The germline V gene encodes CDR1 LNHDA and CDR2 SQIVND (reference sequence). The V gene end was trimmed by 7 bases and the J gene end by 1 base; junction bases not matched to a gene: 10. The CDR3 runs to 17 residues. The CDR3 region is CASIGTGGIFGNTEAFF. CDR3 in DNA: TGTGCCAGTATAGGGACAGGGGGCATCTTCGGGAACACTGAAGCTTTCTTT.

The chain links TRBV18 to TRBJ2-7; TRBD1 aligns across 7 bases. Germline V gene lookup returns CDR1 KGHSH and CDR2 LQKENI. Trimming cost V 1 base and J 3 bases; bases outside gene matches: 6. CDR3 size: 15 residues. DNA for the CDR3: TGTGCCAGCTCACCACGACAGGGAAACGTCTACGAGCAGTACTTC. This codes for CASSPRQGNVYEQYF.

The genes are TRBV29-1 and TRBJ2-3; a weak D match, TRBD1 (5 bases). The CDR3 runs to 12 residues. Trimming removed 6 bases from V and 8 bases from J, with 15 bases in between. CDR1 SQVTM and CDR2 ANQGSEA come from the germline V gene. The CDR3 loop is CSVIEAQATQYF. CDR3 nucleotide sequence: TGCAGCGTCATAGAGGCACAGGCTACGCAGTATTTT.

This CDR3 is CASSLTAGNEQFF. CDR3 bases: TGCGCCAGCAGCTTGACCGCAGGAAATGAGCAGTTCTTC. This chain links TRBV5-1 with TRBJ2-1, with D unresolved. The germline gives CDR1 SGHRS, CDR2 YFSETQ. The V gene lost 1 base and the J gene lost 7 bases, with 9 bases spanning the gap. This CDR3 spans 13 amino acids. Using reference TRBV5-1 and TRBJ2-1 for the parts outside the CDR3, the full variable domain is KAGVTQTPRYLIKTRGQQVTLSCSPISGHRSVSWYQQTPGQGLQFLFEYFSETQRNKGNFPGRFSGRQFSNSRSEMNVSTLELGDSALYLCASSLTAGNEQFFGPGTRLTVL.

This chain connects TRBV9 to TRBJ2-1; no definite D call. The CDR3 spans 12 residues. Germline V gene lookup returns CDR1 SGDLS and CDR2 YYNGEE. Trimming took 3 bases from V and 2 from J, leaving 3 bases between them. The CDR3 DNA reads TGTGCCAGCAGCGGGGCCTACAATGAGCAGTTCTTC. This gives the protein CASSGAYNEQFF.

V is TRBV6-6 and J is TRBJ1-1; D gene unclear. Per germline, CDR1 MNHNY and CDR2 SVGAGI (reference sequence). V lost 8 bases and J 1 base, leaving 17 bases between the germline ends. CDR3 length: 15 amino acids. CDR3 sequence (DNA): TGTGCCAGCCCCGAGCCGGGCAGCGGGAACACTGAAGCTTTCTTT. Translation gives CASPEPGSGNTEAFF.

This chain uses TRBV28 with TRBJ2-5; the D gene is possibly TRBD1 (6 bases). CDR1 MDHEN and CDR2 SYDVKM come from the germline V gene. V dropped 5 bases and J dropped 2 bases, with 21 bases sitting between them. This CDR3 comprises 17 residues. CDR3 protein: CASSPMELQGNQETQYF. The CDR3 DNA reads as TGTGCCAGCAGTCCAATGGAATTACAGGGTAATCAAGAGACCCAGTACTTC.

The chain links TRBV10-2 to TRBJ2-3; the match to TRBD2 covers 11 bases. The CDR3 extends over 17 amino acids. CDR1 WSHSY and CDR2 SAAADI come from the germline V gene. Trimming took 8 bases from V and 0 from J; bases not matched to a gene: 10. The CDR3 region is CASRGLAGGLSTDTQYF. The DNA for the CDR3 is TGCGCCAGCCGGGGGCTAGCGGGAGGCCTAAGCACAGATACGCAGTATTTT.

The V gene is TRBV27, the J gene TRBJ1-5, with 7 positions matching TRBD1. Germline CDR1 reads MNHEY; CDR2 reads SMNVEV (reference sequence). This CDR3 is 16 amino acids long. With V trimmed by 3 bases and J by 6 bases, 11 bases remained unmatched. The CDR3 protein is CASSFRTGEAIQPQHF. The CDR3 nucleotides are TGTGCCAGCAGTTTCCGCACAGGGGAGGCAATTCAGCCCCAGCATTTT.

The chain recombines TRBV6-5 with TRBJ1-2; weak D call: TRBD1 (5 bases). The CDR3 has 16 residues. Germline V gives CDR1 MNHEY, CDR2 SVGAGI. V was shortened by 0 bases and J by 0 bases, with 11 bases between the two germline ends. The CDR3 region is CASSYSTQGANYGYTF. DNA of the CDR3: TGTGCCAGCAGTTACTCTACCCAGGGAGCTAACTATGGCTACACCTTC.

The chain carries TRBV6-5 and TRBJ2-7; possibly TRBD1 for D (6 bases). The CDR3 has 14 residues. V was clipped by 6 bases and J by 3 bases, with 15 bases between them. Looked up from germline, CDR1 is MNHEY and CDR2 is SVGAGI. The CDR3 loop reads CASRSSGQIYEQYF. The CDR3 DNA is TGTGCCAGCAGATCATCCGGACAGATCTACGAGCAGTACTTC.

This clone was recorded only once. The chain couples TRBV7-2 to TRBJ2-1; 10 nucleotides line up with TRBD1. The CDR3 sequence is 14 residues long. Unmatched junction bases numbered 6, after V lost 5 bases and J lost 8 bases. Germline V gene data show CDR1 as SGHTA and CDR2 as FQGNSA. The CDR3 sequence: CASSETGGRDEQFF. DNA of the CDR3: TGTGCCAGCAGCGAGACAGGGGGCCGGGATGAGCAGTTCTTC.

The table lists this clone with a count of one. The chain has TRBV19 and TRBJ2-6; 8 bases map to TRBD1. The trim removed 6 bases at V and 1 base at J, leaving 5 bases unmatched. The CDR3 runs 16 residues. CDR1 is LNHDA, CDR2 SQIVND, per germline (reference sequence). The CDR3 sequence is CASRDRVRSGANVLTF. In DNA, the CDR3 is TGTGCCAGTAGGGACAGGGTAAGGTCTGGGGCCAACGTCCTGACTTTC.

V and J are TRBV9 and TRBJ1-6; TRBD1 matches at 9 bases. CDR3 length: 16 residues. Germline V lookup: CDR1 SGDLS, CDR2 YYNGEE. Germline trimming cut 0 bases from V and 7 bases from J; bases unmatched to any gene: 5. The CDR3 DNA sequence: TGTGCCAGCAGCGTAGGTGGGACAGGGCACAATTCACCCCTCCACTTT. Translating it yields CASSVGGTGHNSPLHF.

The gene calls are TRBV18 and TRBJ2-6; 8 positions match TRBD2. V dropped 0 bases and J dropped 0; count of bases not matched to a gene: 4. From germline, CDR1 is KGHSH and CDR2 LQKENI. The CDR3 totals 18 residues. The CDR3 loop is CASSPPPGGTSGANVLTF. Written as DNA, the CDR3 is TGTGCCAGCTCACCACCCCCGGGGGGGACCTCTGGGGCCAACGTCCTGACTTTC.

The J gene is TRBJ2-2, the V gene TRBV6-1, with D possibly being TRBD2 (5 bases). Looked up from germline, CDR1 is MNHNS and CDR2 is SASEGT. This CDR3 contains 16 residues. V was trimmed by 6 bases and J by 2 bases, leaving 16 bases between them. This CDR3 reads CASRETRTLNTGELFF. In nucleotides, the CDR3 is TGTGCCAGCAGAGAAACTAGGACCCTAAACACCGGGGAGCTGTTTTTT.

The chain joins TRBV27 to TRBJ2-5, with 8 bases matching TRBD1. The length of the CDR3 is 13 residues. Germline trimming cut 8 bases from V and 7 bases from J; bases unmatched to any gene: 9. Germline CDR1 is MNHEY and CDR2 is SMNVEV (reference sequence). CDR3 region: CASVGTGPRTQYF. Written as DNA, the CDR3 is TGTGCCAGCGTTGGGACAGGCCCGAGGACCCAGTACTTC.

This chain connects TRBV3-1 (or the pseudogene TRBV3-2) to TRBJ2-1; 10 bases line up with TRBD2. CDR3 length: 19 residues. Germline CDR1 LGHDT, CDR2 YNNKEL (reference sequence). Trimming removed 0 bases from V and 0 bases from J; junction bases left unmatched: 8. The CDR3 loop is CASSQDWASGGSSYNEQFF. Written as DNA, the CDR3 is TGTGCCAGCAGCCAAGATTGGGCTAGCGGGGGCAGCTCCTACAATGAGCAGTTCTTC.

V gene TRBV2 combines with J gene TRBJ2-7; 9 bases fit TRBD1. Per the germline V gene, CDR1 is SNHLY and CDR2 is FYNNEI. The junction had 10 bases not matched to a gene; V was cut back by 3 bases and J by 4 bases. This CDR3 spans 16 amino acids. CDR3 sequence reads: CASSEGGQGKGYEQYF. The CDR3 DNA follows: TGTGCCAGCAGTGAGGGGGGACAGGGAAAGGGGTACGAGCAGTACTTC.

The chain recombines TRBV4-2 with TRBJ1-3; weak D call: TRBD1 (5 bases). The CDR3 has 15 residues. The germline V gene encodes CDR1 LGHNA and CDR2 YNFKEQ. The germline V and J ends were trimmed by 1 base and 2 bases, with 9 bases remaining between them. The CDR3 spells CASSQVGGPGNTIYF. The DNA of the CDR3 is TGTGCCAGCAGCCAAGTTGGGGGACCTGGAAACACCATATATTTT.

This chain connects TRBV14 to TRBJ2-5; no firm D call. The germline V gene encodes CDR1 SGHDN and CDR2 FVKESK. This CDR3 region has 13 residues. V was pared by 0 bases and J by 5 bases, with 7 bases between. This CDR3 is CASSQDQGETQYF. The DNA for the CDR3 is TGTGCCAGCAGCCAAGATCAAGGGGAGACCCAGTACTTC.

In DNA form, the CDR3 reads TGTGCCAGCAGTTACTCACTAGAGAACACCGGGGAGCTGTTTTTT. Its protein is CASSYSLENTGELFF. The V gene is TRBV6-5, the J gene TRBJ2-2, with TRBD2 as a possible D gene (5 bases). Germline V gene data show CDR1 as MNHEY and CDR2 as SVGAGI. Trimming shortened V by 0 bases and J by 1 base, and 6 bases separated the two germline ends. CDR3 length: 15 residues.

This clone was recorded once. V is TRBV7-2 and J is TRBJ2-7; 7 positions agree with TRBD1. Germline values: CDR1 SGHTA, CDR2 FQGNSA. Trimming cost V 1 base and J 4 bases; bases outside gene matches: 7. The CDR3 spans 15 residues. The CDR3 loop is CASSLDRGGLYEQYF. The CDR3 DNA reads as TGTGCCAGCAGCTTAGATAGAGGGGGCTTGTACGAGCAGTACTTC.

The chain is built from TRBV19 and TRBJ2-6, with TRBD2 matching over 11 bases. Germline V gene data show CDR1 as LNHDA and CDR2 as SQIVND (reference sequence). The CDR3 has 18 amino acids. V trimming: 7 bases; J trimming: 2 bases; junction bases outside the gene matches: 10. The CDR3 is CASIRLAGGKAGANVLTF. The CDR3 DNA is TGTGCCAGTATCCGTTTAGCGGGGGGGAAGGCTGGGGCCAACGTCCTGACTTTC. Full variable domain (remainder filled in from reference TRBV19 and TRBJ2-6): DGGITQSPKYLFRKEGQNVTLSCEQNLNHDAMYWYRQDPGQGLRLIYYSQIVNDFQKGDIAEGYSVSREKKESFPLTVTSAQKNPTAFYLCASIRLAGGKAGANVLTFGAGSRLTVL.

This sequence joins TRBV27 and TRBJ2-7; D is unclear. V gave up 3 bases and J gave up 6 bases, with 30 bases separating them. This CDR3 is 19 amino acids long. Germline V gives CDR1 MNHEY, CDR2 SMNVEV (reference sequence). The CDR3 nucleotides are TGTGCCAGCAGTTTCCGCGCCGGGTGGGGTGCCACCCCATGGGGCGAGCAGTACTTC. Translating gives CASSFRAGWGATPWGEQYF.

The gene calls are TRBV6-6 and TRBJ1-5, with 7 bases that match TRBD1. From germline, CDR1 is MNHNY and CDR2 SVGAGI (reference sequence). This CDR3 has 14 amino acids. The V gene end was trimmed by 0 bases and the J gene end by 7 bases; junction bases not matched to a gene: 3. In DNA, the CDR3 is TGTGCCAGCAGTTACTCAGGGGGCGGGCAGCCCCAGCATTTT. It encodes CASSYSGGGQPQHF.

V and J are TRBV7-6 and TRBJ1-3; tentatively, D is TRBD1 (5 bases). The germline gives CDR1 SGHVS, CDR2 FNYEAQ. The CDR3 has 15 amino acids. V gave up 1 base and J gave up 6 bases, with 13 bases separating them. This CDR3 is CASSLGQQRENTIYF. CDR3 DNA sequence: TGTGCCAGCAGCTTAGGACAGCAGCGGGAAAACACCATATATTTT.